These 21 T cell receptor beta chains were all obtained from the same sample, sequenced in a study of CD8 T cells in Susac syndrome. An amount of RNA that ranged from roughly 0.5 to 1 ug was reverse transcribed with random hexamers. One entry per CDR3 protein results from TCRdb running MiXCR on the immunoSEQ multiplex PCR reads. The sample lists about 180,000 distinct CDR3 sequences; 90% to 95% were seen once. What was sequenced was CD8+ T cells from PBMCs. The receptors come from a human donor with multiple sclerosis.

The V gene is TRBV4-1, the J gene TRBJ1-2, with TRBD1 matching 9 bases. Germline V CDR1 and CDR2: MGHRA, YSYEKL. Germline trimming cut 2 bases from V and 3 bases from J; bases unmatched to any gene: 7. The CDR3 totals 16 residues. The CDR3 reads CASSQLQQGAHYGYTF. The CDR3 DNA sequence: TGCGCCAGCAGCCAACTTCAACAGGGGGCTCACTATGGCTACACCTTC.

CDR3 in amino acids: CASSKTGGEQFF. The CDR3 DNA sequence: TGTGCCAGCAGCAAGACAGGGGGTGAGCAGTTCTTC. The chain links TRBV11-1 to TRBJ2-1; 9 bases match TRBD1. The CDR3 runs 12 residues. V shed 5 bases, J shed 9 bases, and the junction held 2 bases outside the gene matches. The germline V gene encodes CDR1 SGHAT and CDR2 FQDESV (reference sequence).

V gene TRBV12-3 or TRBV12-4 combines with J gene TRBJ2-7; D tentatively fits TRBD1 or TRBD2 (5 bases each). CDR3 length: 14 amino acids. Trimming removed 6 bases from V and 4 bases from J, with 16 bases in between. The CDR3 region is CASSPGQGYYEQYF. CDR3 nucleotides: TGTGCCAGCAGCCCGGGGCAGGGATATTACGAGCAGTACTTC.

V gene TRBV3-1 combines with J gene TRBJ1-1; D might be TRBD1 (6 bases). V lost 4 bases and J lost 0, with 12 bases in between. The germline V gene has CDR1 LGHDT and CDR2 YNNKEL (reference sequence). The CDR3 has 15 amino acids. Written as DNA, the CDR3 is TGTGCCAGCAGCCCTGGGGGCAGTTTGAACACTGAAGCTTTCTTT. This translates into CASSPGGSLNTEAFF.

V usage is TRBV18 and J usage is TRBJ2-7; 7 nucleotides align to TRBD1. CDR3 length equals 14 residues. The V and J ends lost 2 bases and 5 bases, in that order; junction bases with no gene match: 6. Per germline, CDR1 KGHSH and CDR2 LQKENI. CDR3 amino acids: CASSPLDRINEQYF. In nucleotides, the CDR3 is TGTGCCAGCTCACCATTGGACAGGATCAACGAGCAGTACTTC.

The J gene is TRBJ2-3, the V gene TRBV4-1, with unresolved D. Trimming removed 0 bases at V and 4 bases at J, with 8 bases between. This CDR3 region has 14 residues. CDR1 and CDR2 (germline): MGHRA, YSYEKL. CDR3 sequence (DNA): TGCGCCAGCAGCCAAGATGTGGCTGCAGATACGCAGTATTTT. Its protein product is CASSQDVAADTQYF.

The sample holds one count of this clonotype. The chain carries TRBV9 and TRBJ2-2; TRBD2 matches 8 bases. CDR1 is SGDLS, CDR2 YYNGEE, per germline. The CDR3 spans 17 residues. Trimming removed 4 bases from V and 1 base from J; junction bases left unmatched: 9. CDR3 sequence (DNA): TGTGCCAGCAGCTCGGAGGGAGCGGGAGAGAACACCGGGGAGCTGTTTTTT. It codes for CASSSEGAGENTGELFF.

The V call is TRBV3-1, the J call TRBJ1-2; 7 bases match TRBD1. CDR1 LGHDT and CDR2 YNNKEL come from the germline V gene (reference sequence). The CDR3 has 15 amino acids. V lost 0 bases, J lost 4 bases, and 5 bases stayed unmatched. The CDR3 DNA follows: TGTGCCAGCAGCCAAGATAGAGGGGGCGTCTATGGCTACACCTTC. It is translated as CASSQDRGGVYGYTF.

The CDR3 sequence is CASSVGTGGGYTF. The DNA of the CDR3 is TGTGCCAGCAGCGTAGGGACAGGTGGCGGCTACACCTTC. This chain uses TRBV9 with TRBJ1-2, with 7 nucleotides matching TRBD1. Germline CDR1 and CDR2: SGDLS and YYNGEE. This CDR3 comprises 13 residues. J was trimmed by 8 bases and V by 0 bases; bases with no gene match: 4.

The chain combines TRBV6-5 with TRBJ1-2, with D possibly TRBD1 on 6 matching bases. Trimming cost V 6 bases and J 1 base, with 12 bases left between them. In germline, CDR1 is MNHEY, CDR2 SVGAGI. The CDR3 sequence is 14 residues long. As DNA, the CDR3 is TGTGCCAGCAGCCCAGGGGTGGGTAACTATGGCTACACCTTC. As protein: CASSPGVGNYGYTF.

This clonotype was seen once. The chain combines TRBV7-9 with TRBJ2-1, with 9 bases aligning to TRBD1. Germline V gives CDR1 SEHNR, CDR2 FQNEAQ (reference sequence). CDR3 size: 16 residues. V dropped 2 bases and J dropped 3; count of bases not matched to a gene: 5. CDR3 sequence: CASSLLGQGSYNEQFF. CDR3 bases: TGTGCCAGCAGCTTATTGGGACAGGGAAGCTACAATGAGCAGTTCTTC.

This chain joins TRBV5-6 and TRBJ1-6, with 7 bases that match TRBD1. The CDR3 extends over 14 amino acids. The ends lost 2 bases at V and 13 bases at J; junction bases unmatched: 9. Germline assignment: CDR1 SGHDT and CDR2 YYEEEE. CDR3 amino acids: CASSFQVQGDPLHF. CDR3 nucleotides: TGTGCCAGCAGCTTTCAAGTCCAGGGGGACCCCCTCCACTTT. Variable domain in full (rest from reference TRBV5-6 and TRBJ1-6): DAGVTQSPTHLIKTRGQQVTLRCSPKSGHDTVSWYQQALGQGPQFIFQYYEEEERQRGNFPDRFSGHQFPNYSSELNVNALLLGDSALYLCASSFQVQGDPLHFGNGTRLTVT.

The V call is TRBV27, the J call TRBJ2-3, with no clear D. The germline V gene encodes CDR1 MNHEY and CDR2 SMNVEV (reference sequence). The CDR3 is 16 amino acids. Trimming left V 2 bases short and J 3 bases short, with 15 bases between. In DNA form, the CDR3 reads TGTGCCAGCAGTTTAGGGCCTCTAGGCGGTACAGATACGCAGTATTTT. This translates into CASSLGPLGGTDTQYF.

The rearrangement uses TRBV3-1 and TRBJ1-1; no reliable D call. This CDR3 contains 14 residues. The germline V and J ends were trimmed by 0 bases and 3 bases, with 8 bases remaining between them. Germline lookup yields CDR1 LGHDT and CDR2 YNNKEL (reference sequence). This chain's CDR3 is CASSQETSYTEAFF. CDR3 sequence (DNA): TGTGCCAGCAGCCAAGAGACTTCTTACACTGAAGCTTTCTTT.

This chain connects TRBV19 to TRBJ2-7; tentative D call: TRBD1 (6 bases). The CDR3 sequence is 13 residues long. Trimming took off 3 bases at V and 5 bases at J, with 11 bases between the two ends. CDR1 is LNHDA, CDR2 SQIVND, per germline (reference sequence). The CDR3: CASSIRPGDEQYF. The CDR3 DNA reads TGTGCCAGTAGTATTAGGCCAGGGGACGAGCAGTACTTC.

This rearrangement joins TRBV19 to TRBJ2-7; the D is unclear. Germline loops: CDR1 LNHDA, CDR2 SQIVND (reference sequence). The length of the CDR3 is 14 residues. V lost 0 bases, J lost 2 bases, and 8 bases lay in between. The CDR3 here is CASSIDSETYEQYF. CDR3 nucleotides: TGTGCCAGTAGTATAGATTCGGAGACCTACGAGCAGTACTTC.

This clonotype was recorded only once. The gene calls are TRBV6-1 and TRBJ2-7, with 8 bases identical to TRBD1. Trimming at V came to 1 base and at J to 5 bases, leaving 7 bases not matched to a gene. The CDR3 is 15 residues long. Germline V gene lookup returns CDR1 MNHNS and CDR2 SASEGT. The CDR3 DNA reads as TGTGCCAGCAGTGAAGGGACAGGGATCACCCACGAGCAGTACTTC. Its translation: CASSEGTGITHEQYF.

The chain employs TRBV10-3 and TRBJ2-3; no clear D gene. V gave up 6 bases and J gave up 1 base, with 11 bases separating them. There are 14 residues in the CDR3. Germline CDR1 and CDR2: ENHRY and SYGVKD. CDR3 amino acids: CAISPRSGTDTQYF. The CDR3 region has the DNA TGTGCCATCAGCCCAAGGTCAGGCACAGATACGCAGTATTTT.

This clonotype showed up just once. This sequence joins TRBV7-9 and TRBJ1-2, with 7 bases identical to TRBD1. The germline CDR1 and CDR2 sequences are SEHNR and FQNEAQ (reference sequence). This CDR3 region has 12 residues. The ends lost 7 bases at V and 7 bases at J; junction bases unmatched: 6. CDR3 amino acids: CASIGTDGGYTF. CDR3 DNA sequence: TGTGCCAGCATAGGGACAGACGGTGGCTACACCTTC. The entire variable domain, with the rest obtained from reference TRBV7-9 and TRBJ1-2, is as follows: DTGVSQNPRHKITKRGQNVTFRCDPISEHNRLYWYRQTLGQGPEFLTYFQNEAQLEKSRLLSDRFSAERPKGSFSTLEIQRTEQGDSAMYLCASIGTDGGYTFGSGTRLTVV.

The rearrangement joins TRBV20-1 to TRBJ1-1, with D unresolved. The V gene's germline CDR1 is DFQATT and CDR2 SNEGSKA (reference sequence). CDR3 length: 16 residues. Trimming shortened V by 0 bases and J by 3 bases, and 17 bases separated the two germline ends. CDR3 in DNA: TGCAGTGCTAGAGATAGGGCGGTTTCTTGGGACACTGAAGCTTTCTTT. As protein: CSARDRAVSWDTEAFF.

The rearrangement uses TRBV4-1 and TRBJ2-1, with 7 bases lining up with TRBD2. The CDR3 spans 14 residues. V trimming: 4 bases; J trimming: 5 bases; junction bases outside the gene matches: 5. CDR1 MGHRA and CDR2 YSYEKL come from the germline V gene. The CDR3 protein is CASSPGGLDNEQFF. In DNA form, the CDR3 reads TGCGCCAGCAGCCCGGGGGGACTCGACAATGAGCAGTTCTTC.